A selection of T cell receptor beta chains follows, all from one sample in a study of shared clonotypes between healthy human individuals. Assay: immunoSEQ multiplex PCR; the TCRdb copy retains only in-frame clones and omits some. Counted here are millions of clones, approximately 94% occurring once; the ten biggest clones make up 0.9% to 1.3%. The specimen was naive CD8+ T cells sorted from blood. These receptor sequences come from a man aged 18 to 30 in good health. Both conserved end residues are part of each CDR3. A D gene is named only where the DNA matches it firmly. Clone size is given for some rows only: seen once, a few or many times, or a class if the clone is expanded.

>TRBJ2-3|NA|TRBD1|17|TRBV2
CASSESRDRTTTDTQYF
TGTGCCAGCAGTGAGTCCCGGGACAGGACGACCACAGATACGCAGTATTTT
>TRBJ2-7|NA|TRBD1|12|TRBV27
CASSQGVGEQYF
TGTGCCAGCAGCCAGGGGGTGGGCGAGCAGTACTTC
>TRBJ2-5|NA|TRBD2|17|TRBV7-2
CASSLPTARLAGETQYF
TGTGCCAGCAGCTTACCCACCGCCCGGCTAGCGGGAGAGACCCAGTACTTC
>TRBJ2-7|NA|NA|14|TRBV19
CASSVPGDSYEQYF
TGTGCCAGTAGTGTCCCGGGGGACAGTTACGAGCAGTACTTC
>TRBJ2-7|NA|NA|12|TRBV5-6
CASTSLGSEQYF
TGTGCCAGCACCTCCCTGGGGTCTGAGCAGTACTTC
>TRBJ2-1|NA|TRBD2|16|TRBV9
CASSDNLAGDHNEQFF
TGTGCCAGCAGCGACAATCTAGCGGGGGATCACAATGAGCAGTTCTTC
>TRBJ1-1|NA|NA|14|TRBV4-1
CASSQVGRETEAFF
TGCGCCAGCAGCCAAGTGGGACGGGAAACTGAAGCTTTCTTT
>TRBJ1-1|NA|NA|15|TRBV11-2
CASSLGRLGDTEAFF
TGTGCCAGCAGCTTGGGTCGCCTCGGAGACACTGAAGCTTTCTTT
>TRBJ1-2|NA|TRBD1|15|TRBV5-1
CASSWGTGEIYGYTF
TGCGCCAGCAGCTGGGGGACAGGGGAAATCTATGGCTACACCTTC
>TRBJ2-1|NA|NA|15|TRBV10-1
CASSDAIGGPNEQFF
TGCGCCAGCAGTGACGCTATAGGGGGTCCCAATGAGCAGTTCTTC
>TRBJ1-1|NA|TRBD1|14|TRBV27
CASRPTGGNTEAFF
TGTGCCAGCAGACCAACAGGGGGCAACACTGAAGCTTTCTTT
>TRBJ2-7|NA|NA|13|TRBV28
CASSFGSSYEQYF
TGTGCCAGCAGTTTCGGGAGCTCCTACGAGCAGTACTTC
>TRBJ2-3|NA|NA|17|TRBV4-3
CASSQDGSGTSTDTQYF
TGCGCCAGCAGCCAAGATGGTAGCGGTACTAGCACAGATACGCAGTATTTT
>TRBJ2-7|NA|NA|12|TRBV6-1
CAITGPSYEQYF
TGTGCCATAACAGGGCCCTCCTACGAGCAGTACTTC
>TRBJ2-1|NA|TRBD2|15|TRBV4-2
CASRETSGGAREQFF
TGTGCCAGCAGGGAGACTAGCGGGGGGGCAAGGGAGCAGTTCTTC
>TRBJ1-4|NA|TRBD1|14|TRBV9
CASSGTGLNEKLFF
TGTGCCAGCAGCGGGACAGGGCTTAATGAAAAACTGTTTTTT
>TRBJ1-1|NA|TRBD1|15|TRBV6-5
CASRPRDRVIPEAFF
TGTGCCAGCAGACCGCGGGACAGGGTGATCCCTGAAGCTTTCTTT
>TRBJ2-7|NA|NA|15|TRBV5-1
CASSHDRPSSYEQYF
TGCGCCAGCAGCCACGATAGACCGAGCTCCTACGAGCAGTACTTC
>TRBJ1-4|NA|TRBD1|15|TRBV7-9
CASSDRGEANEKLFF
TGTGCCAGCAGCGACAGGGGAGAAGCTAATGAAAAACTGTTTTTT
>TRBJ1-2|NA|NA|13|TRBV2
CASSEEGFYGYTF
TGTGCCAGCAGTGAAGAGGGGTTCTATGGCTACACCTTC
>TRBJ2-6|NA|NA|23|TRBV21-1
CASSKVRHGSPDNPISGANVLTF
TGTGCCAGCAGCAAAGTTCGGCACGGCTCCCCAGATAACCCGATCTCTGGGGCCAACGTCCTGACTTTC
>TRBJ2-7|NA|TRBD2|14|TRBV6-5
CASSPGGSPYEQYF
TGTGCCAGCAGTCCGGGAGGGTCCCCCTACGAGCAGTACTTC
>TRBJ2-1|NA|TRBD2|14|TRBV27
CASSYGGDYNEQFF
TGTGCCAGCAGTTATGGGGGGGACTACAATGAGCAGTTCTTC
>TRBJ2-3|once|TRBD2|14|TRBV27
CASSLAGGGDTQYF
TGTGCCAGCAGTTTAGCGGGGGGTGGGGATACGCAGTATTTT
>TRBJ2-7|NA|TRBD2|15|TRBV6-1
CASSERLAGLYEQYF
TGTGCCAGCAGTGAACGGCTAGCGGGGCTCTACGAGCAGTACTTC
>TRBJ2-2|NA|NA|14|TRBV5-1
CASSLDGNTGELFF
TGCGCCAGCAGCTTGGATGGGAACACCGGGGAGCTGTTTTTT
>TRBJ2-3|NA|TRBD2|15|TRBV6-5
CASGSGTSGADTQYF
TGTGCCAGCGGATCCGGGACTAGCGGAGCAGATACGCAGTATTTT
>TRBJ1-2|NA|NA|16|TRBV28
CASSPGRLPRGYGYTF
TGTGCCAGCAGTCCCGGACGCCTACCCAGAGGCTATGGCTACACCTTC
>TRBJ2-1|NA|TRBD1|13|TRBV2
CASSWTGGNEQFF
TGTGCCAGCAGTTGGACAGGCGGCAATGAGCAGTTCTTC
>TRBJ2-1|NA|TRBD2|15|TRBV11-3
CASSSRGGDLNEQFF
TGTGCCAGCAGCTCAAGGGGAGGGGACCTCAATGAGCAGTTCTTC
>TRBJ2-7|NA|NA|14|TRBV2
CASSEGYDLPEQYF
TGTGCCAGCAGTGAAGGGTATGACCTCCCCGAGCAGTACTTC
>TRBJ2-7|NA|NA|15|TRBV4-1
CASSPEGGPSGEQYF
TGCGCCAGCAGCCCTGAGGGGGGGCCGTCCGGCGAGCAGTACTTC
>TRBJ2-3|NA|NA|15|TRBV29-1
CSYSPLAPGTDTQYF
TGCAGCTACTCCCCTTTGGCACCCGGCACAGATACGCAGTATTTT
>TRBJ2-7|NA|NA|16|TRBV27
CASSLVGPQVSYEQYF
TGTGCCAGCAGTTTGGTGGGGCCCCAGGTCTCCTACGAGCAGTACTTC
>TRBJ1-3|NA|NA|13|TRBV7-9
CASSSTIGNTIYF
TGTGCCAGCAGCTCCACCATAGGAAACACCATATATTTT
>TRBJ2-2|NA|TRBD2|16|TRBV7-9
CASTVGLAGDTGELFF
TGTGCCAGCACCGTAGGACTAGCGGGAGACACCGGGGAGCTGTTTTTT
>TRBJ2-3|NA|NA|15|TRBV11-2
CASSLIQGFTDTQYF
TGTGCCAGCAGCTTAATCCAGGGATTCACAGATACGCAGTATTTT
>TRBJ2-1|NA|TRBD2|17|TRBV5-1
CASSLVGLTSSYNEQFF
TGCGCCAGCAGCTTGGTGGGACTAACTAGCTCCTACAATGAGCAGTTCTTC
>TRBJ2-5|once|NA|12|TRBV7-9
CASSPPQETQYF
TGTGCCAGCAGCCCACCGCAGGAGACCCAGTACTTC
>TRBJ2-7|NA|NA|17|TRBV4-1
CASSQEPWTADFYEQYF
TGCGCCAGCAGCCAAGAGCCTTGGACGGCTGACTTCTACGAGCAGTACTTC
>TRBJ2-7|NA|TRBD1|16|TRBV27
CASSFRAYRGPLEQYF
TGTGCCAGCAGTTTTCGGGCCTACAGGGGCCCACTCGAGCAGTACTTC
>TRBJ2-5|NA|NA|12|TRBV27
CASSPSPQTQYF
TGTGCCAGCAGTCCTTCCCCCCAGACCCAGTACTTC
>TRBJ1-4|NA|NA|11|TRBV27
CASSTGEKLFF
TGTGCCAGCAGTACGGGGGAAAAACTGTTTTTT
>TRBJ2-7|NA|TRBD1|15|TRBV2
CASRQTGGPPYEQYF
TGTGCCAGCAGACAAACAGGGGGACCCCCCTACGAGCAGTACTTC
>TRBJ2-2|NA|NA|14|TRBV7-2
CASSNPPGAGELFF
TGTGCCAGCAGCAACCCTCCGGGAGCCGGGGAGCTGTTTTTT
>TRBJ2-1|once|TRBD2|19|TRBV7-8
CASSARLAGGPSSYNEQFF
TGTGCCAGCAGCGCCAGACTAGCGGGAGGGCCCTCTTCATACAATGAGCAGTTCTTC
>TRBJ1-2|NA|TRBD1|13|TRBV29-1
CSVDDRENYGYTF
TGCAGCGTTGACGACAGGGAGAACTATGGCTACACCTTC
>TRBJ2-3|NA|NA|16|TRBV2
CASRGADYDFDDTQYF
TGTGCCAGCAGGGGCGCGGACTACGATTTTGACGATACGCAGTATTTT
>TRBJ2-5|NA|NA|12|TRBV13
CASSLDGETQYF
TGTGCCAGCAGCTTGGACGGAGAGACCCAGTACTTC
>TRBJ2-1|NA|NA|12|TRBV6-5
CASSYSPHEQFF
TGTGCCAGCAGTTACTCGCCCCATGAGCAGTTCTTC
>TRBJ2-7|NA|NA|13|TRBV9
CASSPPARSEQYF
TGTGCCAGCAGCCCCCCCGCCAGGAGCGAGCAGTACTTC
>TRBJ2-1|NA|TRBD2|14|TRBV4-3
CASSQDSRGDEQFF
TGCGCCAGCAGCCAAGATTCTCGGGGGGATGAGCAGTTCTTC
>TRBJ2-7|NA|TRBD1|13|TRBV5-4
CASSLQGSDEQYF
TGTGCCAGCAGCCTACAGGGGTCGGACGAGCAGTACTTC